The 2 T cell receptor beta chains presented below share a single source sample, sequenced in a study of cytomegalovirus exposure and HLA in healthy donors. Researchers ran the PCR with 60 Vbeta and 13 Jbeta primers. TCRdb's copy holds only in-frame clones and misses some; the assay was immunoSEQ multiplex PCR. The table records about 63,000 clones, roughly two thirds of them present only once. Material: PBMCs. These receptors were collected from a man aged 50 to 59 in good health and CMV-seronegative.

CDR3 amino acids: CASSLGDRYNEQFF. The CDR3 DNA follows: TGTGCCAGCAGCTTGGGGGACAGGTACAATGAGCAGTTCTTC. The chain links TRBV5-4 to TRBJ2-1; 8 nucleotides agree with TRBD1. With V trimmed by 0 bases and J by 4 bases, 0 bases remained unmatched. This CDR3 has 14 amino acids. Germline V lookup: CDR1 SGHNT, CDR2 YYREEE (reference sequence).

This clone was detected only a few times. The rearrangement uses TRBV5-6 and TRBJ1-5; D possibly corresponds to TRBD1 (5 bases). The CDR3 is 16 residues long. The V end lost 0 bases, the J end lost 4 bases, and 14 bases lay between the germline ends. The germline V gene encodes CDR1 SGHDT and CDR2 YYEEEE. CDR3 DNA: TGTGCCAGCAGCTTGGCAGGGCCCTCTGGGAATCAGCCCCAGCATTTT. Translation gives CASSLAGPSGNQPQHF.